This TCR beta chain was documented in a study of blood T cells in healthy people across ages. Study outcomes and limitations: With donor CMV status unknown, expanded clonotype changes were possibly confounded. PBMCs left unsorted prevented a conclusive naive versus antigen-experienced comparison. TCR beta diversity tracked closely with naive T cell percentage.

This clonotype was seen ten or more times. No antigen is known for it. Alongside a J-beta primer mix, a sample-barcoded 5' primer served in a second PCR lasting roughly 6 to 11 cycles. TCRdb processed the 5' RACE reads anew with MiXCR; each CDR3 protein has one entry. The table shows hundreds of thousands of distinct CDR3 sequences, with around 30% occurring only once. The donors, aged about 6 to 90, were healthy Caucasians from Russia. Germline CDR1 KGHSH, CDR2 LQKENI. The V and J ends lost 2 bases and 2 bases respectively, with 9 bases between them. There are 14 residues in the CDR3. The specimen sequenced was blood. The chain combines TRBV18 with TRBJ2-5; D is uncertain. The TCR sequence derives from an elderly woman in good health. The CDR3 region has the DNA TGTGCCAGCTCACCAGCGTGGAAACAAGAGACCCAGTACTTC. It yields the protein CASSPAWKQETQYF.